This TCR beta chain was retrieved from a study of blood T cell repertoires in COVID-19. Across the study: COVID-19 samples collected from the United States, Italy and Spain covered acute and convalescent phases.

Seattle cases were enrolled at active infection and followed longitudinally. In the authors' workflow: Reference gene primer amplification yielded estimated nucleated cell counts. Sequenced by immunoSEQ multiplex PCR; TCRdb stores in-frame clones only, minus some. V and J calls and clone size are given by that table; D and trimming were obtained from the DNA. The sample records some 220,000 clones, over 75% being singletons. Trimming at V came to 4 bases and at J to 1 base, leaving 8 bases not matched to a gene. This CDR3 spans 16 amino acids. Per germline, CDR1 SGHTA and CDR2 FQGNSA. What was sequenced was peripheral blood. The V call is TRBV7-2, the J call TRBJ2-5; 8 bases are shared with TRBD2. The source of this sequence is a woman in her seventies with COVID-19, enrolled during active disease. CDR3 loop: CASSWNGGAGQETQYF. CDR3 bases: TGTGCCAGCAGCTGGAACGGGGGGGCGGGCCAAGAGACCCAGTACTTC. Full variable domain (missing parts from reference TRBV7-2 and TRBJ2-5): GAGVSQSPSNKVTEKGKDVELRCDPISGHTALYWYRQSLGQGLEFLIYFQGNSAPDKSGLPSDRFSAERTGGSVSTLTIQRTQQEDSAVYLCASSWNGGAGQETQYFGPGTRLLVL.